This TCR beta chain was recorded in a study of identical twins. A template switching step contributed a universal primer site, while unique molecular identifiers were present in the cDNA. Using its own MiXCR run on the 5' RACE reads, TCRdb lists one record per CDR3 protein. The table shows under 800,000 distinct CDR3 sequences, with about 20% occurring only once. The sample was also reused in another study, on T cells expressing NK-cell markers. From that second work: Obtained from sorted CD3+CD56+NKG2C+, CD3+CD56+NKG2C- and CD3+CD56-NKG2C+ T cells were the TCR beta repertoires.

The receptor comes from a woman aged 18-29 years in good health. The sequencing sample was made of PBMCs.

The DNA of the CDR3 is TGCGCCAGCAGCCCTCAGGGGCCGTTTTCGAACACCGGGGAGCTGTTTTTT. Protein: CASSPQGPFSNTGELFF. The rearrangement links TRBV4-3 to TRBJ2-2; D possibly corresponds to TRBD1 (6 bases). Germline V CDR1 and CDR2: LGHNA, YSLEER. Trimming removed 4 bases from V and 0 bases from J, with 15 bases in between. This CDR3 region has 17 residues.